This T cell receptor beta chain was observed in a study of blood T cell repertoires in COVID-19. Study background: Donors in the United States, Italy and Spain gave samples during acute or convalescent COVID-19. T cells, B-cell-depleted T cells, or PBMCs provided the cDNA or gDNA that served as material.

This clone was picked up one time. Study processing details: Reference gene primer amplification in the assay estimated nucleated cell counts. Sequenced by immunoSEQ multiplex PCR; TCRdb stores in-frame clones only, minus some. V, J and clone size reflect that table, while D and trimming were determined from the DNA. The sample has tens of thousands of clones, roughly 72% seen once. The CDR3 is 15 residues long. Germline V gene data show CDR1 as LNHNV and CDR2 as YYDKDF (reference sequence). Germline trimming cut 4 bases from V and 2 bases from J; bases unmatched to any gene: 7. This sequence originates from a man between 70 and 80 years old with acute or convalescent COVID-19. V and J are TRBV15 and TRBJ2-7; 8 nucleotides match TRBD1. The sequenced sample consisted of peripheral blood. This CDR3 is CATSIDRGVTYEQYF. DNA for the CDR3: TGTGCCACCAGCATAGACAGGGGCGTTACCTACGAGCAGTACTTC.